One and the same sample provided the 21 T cell receptor beta chains below, sequenced in a study of blood T cell repertoires in COVID-19. Using immunoSEQ multiplex PCR, the repertoire was profiled, and TCRdb retains in-frame clones only, with some absent. Here the sample spans around 76,000 clones, roughly 77% being singletons. What was sequenced was peripheral blood. The receptors come from a woman between 70 and 85 years old with acute or convalescent COVID-19.

This chain connects TRBV7-9 to TRBJ2-5; TRBD2 agrees at 11 bases. Germline assignment: CDR1 SEHNR and CDR2 FQNEAQ (reference sequence). The CDR3 is 15 residues long. After removal of 4 bases from V and 4 bases from J, the junction contained 5 bases not matched to a gene. CDR3 amino acids: CASSSGTSGAETQYF. CDR3 DNA: TGTGCCAGCAGCTCCGGGACTAGCGGCGCAGAGACCCAGTACTTC.

The CDR3 nucleotides are TGTGCCAGCAGCTTAGTGACAGTAAGCTCCTACAATGAGCAGTTCTTC. Translation gives CASSLVTVSSYNEQFF. The chain couples TRBV7-8 to TRBJ2-1; D might be TRBD1 (5 bases). Trimming left V 1 base short and J 0 bases short, with 10 bases between. CDR3 length: 16 residues. Germline CDR1 is SGHVS and CDR2 is FQNEAQ.

V gene TRBV24-1 combines with J gene TRBJ2-1; D not certain. Trimming removed 5 bases at V and 10 bases at J, with 11 bases between. The V gene's germline CDR1 is KGHDR and CDR2 SFDVKD. The CDR3 extends over 12 amino acids. CDR3 DNA: TGTGCCACCAGTGCATCAGTGGGCGAGCAGTTCTTC. This encodes CATSASVGEQFF.

The CDR3, as DNA: TGTGCCTGGAGCCCCACCTTGCGCCCGGGGGGCAATCAGCCCCAGCATTTT. Residues: CAWSPTLRPGGNQPQHF. The rearrangement joins TRBV30 to TRBJ1-5; D perhaps matches TRBD1 (5 bases). Germline V gives CDR1 GTSNPN, CDR2 SVGIG (reference sequence). V lost 3 bases, J lost 2 bases, and 20 bases lay in between. The CDR3 runs 17 residues.

The chain has TRBV14 and TRBJ2-4; 9 bases fit TRBD1. The CDR3 extends over 15 amino acids. Trimming removed 2 bases from V and 9 bases from J; junction bases left unmatched: 8. Looked up from germline, CDR1 is SGHDN and CDR2 is FVKESK. For the CDR3, the DNA is TGTGCCAGCAGCCAAAGGACAGGGGCTTTTGTCATTCAGTACTTC. Amino acid sequence: CASSQRTGAFVIQYF.

The V and J genes are TRBV19 and TRBJ2-2; D might be TRBD1 (6 bases). V lost 4 bases and J lost 5, with 17 bases in between. This CDR3 has 16 amino acids. From germline, CDR1 is LNHDA and CDR2 SQIVND (reference sequence). The CDR3, as DNA: TGTGCCAGTAGTAGCAGGGGACGAACCGGGACCGGGGAGCTGTTTTTT. It specifies CASSSRGRTGTGELFF.

V usage is TRBV29-1 and J usage is TRBJ2-5; D is perhaps TRBD1 (6 bases). Germline-derived CDR1 and CDR2 are SQVTM and ANQGSEA. The CDR3 sequence is 12 residues long. V gave up 7 bases and J gave up 3 bases, with 12 bases separating them. The CDR3 DNA is TGCAGCGCCTTGACAGGAGAAGAGACCCAGTACTTC. Translated: CSALTGEETQYF.

The chain links TRBV29-1 to TRBJ2-7, with TRBD2 as a possible D gene (5 bases). V was clipped by 7 bases and J by 0 bases, with 19 bases between them. Germline V gene lookup returns CDR1 SQVTM and CDR2 ANQGSEA. This CDR3 contains 15 residues. The CDR3 spells CSALRVTGSSYEQYF. In DNA form, the CDR3 reads TGCAGCGCCCTAAGGGTGACGGGAAGCTCCTACGAGCAGTACTTC.

This clone was seen once. The chain recombines TRBV6-1 with TRBJ1-2; the match to TRBD1 covers 7 bases. Trimming cost V 2 bases and J 2 bases; bases outside gene matches: 14. Germline lookup yields CDR1 MNHNS and CDR2 SASEGT. This CDR3 comprises 18 residues. CDR3 amino acids: CASSERVKPGQWNYGYTF. The CDR3 coding sequence is TGTGCCAGCAGTGAACGCGTCAAGCCGGGACAGTGGAACTATGGCTACACCTTC.

This chain uses TRBV3-1 (or the pseudogene TRBV3-2) with TRBJ2-5, with no clear D. Trimming removed 2 bases from V and 1 base from J, with 14 bases in between. The CDR3 runs to 16 residues. Germline-derived CDR1 and CDR2 are LGHDT and YNNKEL (reference sequence). The CDR3 DNA sequence: TGTGCCAGCAGCCAAACACAGCCAATACTCCAAGAGACCCAGTACTTC. It specifies CASSQTQPILQETQYF.

V gene TRBV11-3 combines with J gene TRBJ2-2, with D maybe TRBD1 (6 bases). Germline V CDR1 and CDR2: SGHNT, YENEEA. The CDR3 spans 15 residues. Trimming left V 3 bases short and J 4 bases short, with 12 bases between. The CDR3 loop is CASSFQGKGTGELFF. Here the CDR3 DNA reads TGTGCCAGCAGCTTTCAGGGGAAGGGCACCGGGGAGCTGTTTTTT. Filled out from reference TRBV11-3 and TRBJ2-2, the complete variable domain reads EAGVVQSPRYKIIEKKQPVAFWCNPISGHNTLYWYLQNLGQGPELLIRYENEEAVDDSQLPKDRFSAERLKGVDSTLKIQPAELGDSAVYLCASSFQGKGTGELFFGEGSRLTVL.

This chain connects TRBV30 to TRBJ1-6, with 8 nucleotides matching TRBD1. This CDR3 contains 14 residues. Germline-derived CDR1 and CDR2 are GTSNPN and SVGIG (reference sequence). V trimming: 2 bases; J trimming: 9 bases; junction bases outside the gene matches: 6. CDR3 bases: TGTGCCTGGAGTTCGGACAGGGTGCGTTCACCCCTCCACTTT. It yields the protein CAWSSDRVRSPLHF.

CDR3 DNA sequence: TGTGCCAGCAGCACTAGCGGGAGATACAATGAGCAGTTCTTC. It yields the protein CASSTSGRYNEQFF. The chain links TRBV3-1 (or the pseudogene TRBV3-2) to TRBJ2-1, with 11 nucleotides matching TRBD2. V lost 5 bases to trimming and J lost 4 bases; unmatched junction nucleotides: 1. CDR1 is LGHDT, CDR2 YNNKEL, per germline (reference sequence). The CDR3 contains 14 residues.

CDR3 amino acids: CASSRNRDAGEQYF. The CDR3 bases are TGCGCCAGCAGCCGGAACAGGGACGCAGGCGAGCAGTACTTC. The chain has TRBV4-1 and TRBJ2-7, with D perhaps TRBD1 (6 bases). Trimming took off 4 bases at V and 6 bases at J, with 16 bases between the two ends. The CDR3 loop spans 14 amino acids. Germline CDR1 MGHRA, CDR2 YSYEKL.

This chain connects TRBV5-6 to TRBJ1-1; TRBD1 might be the D (5 bases). Germline CDR1 reads SGHDT; CDR2 reads YYEEEE. Trimming pared 0 bases from V and 10 bases from J, leaving 19 bases between. The CDR3 covers 15 residues. The CDR3 bases are TGTGCCAGCAGCTTGGACCCCGTCAGGGAAGTCCGAGCTTTCTTT. Protein product: CASSLDPVREVRAFF. The full variable domain, completed using reference TRBV5-6 and TRBJ1-1, is DAGVTQSPTHLIKTRGQQVTLRCSPKSGHDTVSWYQQALGQGPQFIFQYYEEEERQRGNFPDRFSGHQFPNYSSELNVNALLLGDSALYLCASSLDPVREVRAFFGQGTRLTVV.

The chain joins TRBV28 to TRBJ2-7; 10 bases map to TRBD1. This CDR3 region has 14 residues. With V trimmed by 6 bases and J by 4 bases, 6 bases remained unmatched. Germline V gives CDR1 MDHEN, CDR2 SYDVKM. The CDR3 nucleotides are TGTGCCAGCAGCACCCGGACAGGGGGATACGAGCAGTACTTC. Protein sequence: CASSTRTGGYEQYF.

CDR3 region: CAWSQGEDSPLHF. DNA for the CDR3: TGTGCCTGGAGTCAGGGGGAAGATTCACCCCTCCACTTT. The chain is built from TRBV30 and TRBJ1-6; 7 bases match TRBD1. J lost 8 bases, V lost 2 bases, and 3 bases had no gene match. The CDR3 is made up of 13 amino acids. Per germline, CDR1 GTSNPN and CDR2 SVGIG (reference sequence).

The gene calls are TRBV9 and TRBJ1-4; a weak D match, TRBD1 (6 bases). The CDR3 is 15 residues long. Germline lookup yields CDR1 SGDLS and CDR2 YYNGEE. The germline V and J ends were trimmed by 4 bases and 6 bases, with 16 bases remaining between them. The DNA of the CDR3 is TGTGCCAGCAGCTCCTTAGGGGGGGTTTATGAAAAACTGTTTTTT. Translated: CASSSLGGVYEKLFF.

This chain joins TRBV3-1 (or the pseudogene TRBV3-2) and TRBJ1-1; TRBD1 matches at 7 bases. Trimming removed 4 bases from V and 0 bases from J; junction bases left unmatched: 2. The V gene's germline CDR1 is LGHDT and CDR2 YNNKEL (reference sequence). The CDR3 runs 14 residues. CDR3 bases: TGTGCCAGCAGCCCACAGGGGTTGAACACTGAAGCTTTCTTT. This sequence encodes CASSPQGLNTEAFF.

This clone was found many times. The CDR3 DNA sequence: TGTGCCATTGCGGATGGCTACACCTTC. The encoded protein is CAIADGYTF. The rearrangement joins TRBV28 to TRBJ1-2, with D unclear. The CDR3 sequence is 9 residues long. Trimming took off 10 bases at V and 6 bases at J, with 6 bases between the two ends. Germline values: CDR1 MDHEN, CDR2 SYDVKM.

This rearrangement joins TRBV6-2 or TRBV6-3 to TRBJ2-7; no definite D call. Germline lookup yields CDR1 MNHEY and CDR2 SVGEGT. Trimming removed 0 bases at V and 5 bases at J, with 17 bases between. This CDR3 spans 16 amino acids. The CDR3 loop is CASSYSPRKAYDEQYF. The CDR3 DNA reads as TGTGCCAGCAGTTACTCGCCTAGAAAGGCGTACGACGAGCAGTACTTC.